This is a list of T cell receptor beta chains from one sample in a study of OX40 agonist ivuxolimab in advanced cancers. Sequencing was performed with immunoSEQ multiplex PCR; in TCRdb, only in-frame clones are kept and a portion is missing. The data hold around 40,000 clones, with more than 75% observed a single time. This specimen was CD4+ or CD8+ T cells sorted from blood, taken in a trial of the OX40 agonist ivuxolimab. These receptor sequences come from an adult with an advanced solid tumor such as melanoma, head and neck, liver or kidney cancer. CDR3s include the opening cysteine and the closing phenylalanine or tryptophan. Fields, in order: J gene, D gene, V gene, CDR3 protein. A D gene is named only where the DNA matches it firmly.

>TRBJ2-5|.|TRBV5-4
CASSFPGAQETQYF
>TRBJ2-5|.|TRBV7-9
CASSFPVGVETQYF
>TRBJ2-7|.|TRBV7-9
CASSFPVDEQYF
>TRBJ2-7|TRBD2|TRBV6-5
CASSHSGLAGPYEQYF
>TRBJ2-2|.|TRBV28
CASSVRREYTGELFF
>TRBJ2-1|.|TRBV27
CASSLMGVPYNEQFF
>TRBJ2-2|TRBD2|TRBV5-1
CASSPPRTSGGGAGELFF
>TRBJ1-5|.|TRBV5-5
CASSLIYEGQPQHF
>TRBJ2-3|TRBD2|TRBV18
CASSPPLSGGGTDTQYF
>TRBJ2-1|TRBD2|TRBV5-4
CASSLWGLLSSDEQFF
>TRBJ2-5|.|TRBV5-1
CASSLEFAGQETQYF
>TRBJ2-1|TRBD1|TRBV13
CASSLAGGAKNEQFF
>TRBJ2-7|TRBD1|TRBV6-1
CASSSWDREYEQYF
>TRBJ1-3|.|TRBV19
CASSIWVSGNTIYF
>TRBJ2-7|.|TRBV14
CASSAPSSYEQYF
>TRBJ1-2|.|TRBV6-5
CASSYRSGGYTF
>TRBJ1-2|TRBD1|TRBV18
CASSPLRDRESYTF
>TRBJ1-3|TRBD1|TRBV4-1
CASSQEGTGRHTIYF
>TRBJ1-1|.|TRBV6-1
CASSEGGSNTEAFF
>TRBJ2-1|.|TRBV27
CASSSAVDPEGYNEQFF
>TRBJ1-2|.|TRBV5-1
CASSLAGDVGYTF
>TRBJ2-7|TRBD1|TRBV28
CASSPDREASYEQYF
>TRBJ2-7|.|TRBV11-2
CASSPSVVHEQYF
>TRBJ2-5|.|TRBV18
CASSRGSVGTQYF
>TRBJ1-1|.|TRBV11-2
CATRWAKNTEAFF
>TRBJ1-4|TRBD1|TRBV6-5
CASSRTGQVNEKLFF
>TRBJ1-5|TRBD1|TRBV5-6
CASSEGQGANQPQHF
>TRBJ1-2|.|TRBV6-5
CASSYGTGTYGYTF
>TRBJ2-7|.|TRBV4-1
CASSQDEGIPSDEQYF
>TRBJ2-7|.|TRBV5-4
CASSLGPSDSTPLRHEQYF
>TRBJ2-7|.|TRBV29-1
CSVATSSYEQYF